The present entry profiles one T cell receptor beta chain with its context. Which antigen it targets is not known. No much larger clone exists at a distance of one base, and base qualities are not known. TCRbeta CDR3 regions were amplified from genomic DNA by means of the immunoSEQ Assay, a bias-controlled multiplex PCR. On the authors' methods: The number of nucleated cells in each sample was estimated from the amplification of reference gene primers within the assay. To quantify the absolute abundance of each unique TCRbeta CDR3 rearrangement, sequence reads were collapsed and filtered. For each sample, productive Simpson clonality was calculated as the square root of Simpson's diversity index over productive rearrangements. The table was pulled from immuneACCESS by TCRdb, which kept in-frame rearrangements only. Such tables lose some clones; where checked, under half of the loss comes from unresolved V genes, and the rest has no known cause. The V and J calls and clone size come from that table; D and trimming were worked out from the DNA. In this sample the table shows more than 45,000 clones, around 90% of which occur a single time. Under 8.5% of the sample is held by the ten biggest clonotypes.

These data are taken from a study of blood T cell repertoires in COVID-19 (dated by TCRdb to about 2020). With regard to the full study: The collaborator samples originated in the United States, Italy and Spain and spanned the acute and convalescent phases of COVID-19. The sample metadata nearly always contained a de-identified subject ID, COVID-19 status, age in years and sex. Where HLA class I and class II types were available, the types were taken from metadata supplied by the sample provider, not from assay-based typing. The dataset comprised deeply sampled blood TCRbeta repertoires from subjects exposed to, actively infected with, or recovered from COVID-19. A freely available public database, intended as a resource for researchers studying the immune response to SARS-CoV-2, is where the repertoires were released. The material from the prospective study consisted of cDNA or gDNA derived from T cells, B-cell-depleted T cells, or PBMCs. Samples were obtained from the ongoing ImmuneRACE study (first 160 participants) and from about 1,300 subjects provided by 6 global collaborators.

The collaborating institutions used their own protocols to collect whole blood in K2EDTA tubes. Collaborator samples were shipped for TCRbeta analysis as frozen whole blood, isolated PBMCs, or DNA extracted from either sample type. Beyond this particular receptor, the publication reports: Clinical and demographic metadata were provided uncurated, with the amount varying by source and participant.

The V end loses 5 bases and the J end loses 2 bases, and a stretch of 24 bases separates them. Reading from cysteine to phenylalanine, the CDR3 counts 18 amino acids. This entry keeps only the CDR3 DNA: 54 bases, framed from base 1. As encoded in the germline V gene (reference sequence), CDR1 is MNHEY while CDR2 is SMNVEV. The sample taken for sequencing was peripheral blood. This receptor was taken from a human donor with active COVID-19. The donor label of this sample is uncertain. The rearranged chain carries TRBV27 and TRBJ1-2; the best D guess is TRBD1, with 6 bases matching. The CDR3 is CASSPLPGGRGGNYGYTF. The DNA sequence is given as TGTGCCAGCAGTCCTCTCCCCGGCGGCCGAGGGGGAAACTATGGCTACACCTTC.